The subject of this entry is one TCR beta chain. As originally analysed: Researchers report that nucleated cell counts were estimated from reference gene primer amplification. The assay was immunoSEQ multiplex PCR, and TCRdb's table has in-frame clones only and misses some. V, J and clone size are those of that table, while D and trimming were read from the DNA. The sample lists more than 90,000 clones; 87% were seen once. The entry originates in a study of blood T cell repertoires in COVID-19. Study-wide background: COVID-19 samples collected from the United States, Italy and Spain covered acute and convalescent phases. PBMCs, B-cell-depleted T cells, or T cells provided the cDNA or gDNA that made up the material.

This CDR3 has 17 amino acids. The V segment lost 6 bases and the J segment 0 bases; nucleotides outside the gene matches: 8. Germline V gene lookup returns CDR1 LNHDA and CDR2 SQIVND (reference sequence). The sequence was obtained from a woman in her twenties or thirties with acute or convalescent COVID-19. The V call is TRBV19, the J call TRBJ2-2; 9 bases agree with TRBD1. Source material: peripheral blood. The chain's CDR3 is CASRPGQGRSNTGELFF. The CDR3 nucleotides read TGTGCCAGTAGACCGGGACAGGGACGGTCGAACACCGGGGAGCTGTTTTTT. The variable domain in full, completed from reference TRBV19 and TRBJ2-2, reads DGGITQSPKYLFRKEGQNVTLSCEQNLNHDAMYWYRQDPGQGLRLIYYSQIVNDFQKGDIAEGYSVSREKKESFPLTVTSAQKNPTAFYLCASRPGQGRSNTGELFFGEGSRLTVL.